This T cell receptor beta chain was found in a study of shared clonotypes between healthy human individuals. Overall study context: For every donor, three CD4 naive, three CD4 memory, two CD8 naive and one CD8 memory plates were used. Study-wide results and limits: The researchers took only blood, and tissue repertoires probably look different. Deeper or shallower sequencing was expected to change how clonotypes are shared among donors.

Concerning this clone itself: What it binds is not known. This same CDR3 is encoded by further DNA sequences in the sample.

Trimming shortened V by 3 bases and J by 1 base, and 11 bases separated the two germline ends. From germline, CDR1 is SGHRS and CDR2 YFSETQ. The CDR3 is 15 residues long. TCRdb's copy holds only in-frame clones and misses some; the assay was immunoSEQ multiplex PCR. This sample has about 2.4 million clones, with about 92% found just once. The chain joins TRBV5-1 to TRBJ1-3; D is uncertain. This receptor was obtained from a young man in good health. Sequences were obtained from naive CD4+ T cells sorted from blood. The subset was: CD45RA+ positively selected. The CDR3 here is CASSSLGGSGNTIYF. The CDR3 region has the DNA TGCGCCAGCAGCTCTCTTGGAGGGTCTGGAAACACCATATATTTT.